These 7 T cell receptor beta chains were all obtained from the same sample, sequenced in a study of blood T cell repertoires in COVID-19. Assay: immunoSEQ multiplex PCR; the TCRdb copy retains only in-frame clones and omits some. Of roughly 280,000 clones in the sample, roughly nine tenths were seen once. Sequenced material: peripheral blood. Receptor source: a man aged 40-50 years with active or convalescent COVID-19.

This clone appeared a single time. V and J are TRBV19 and TRBJ2-5; 10 nucleotides match TRBD2. Germline CDR1 LNHDA, CDR2 SQIVND (reference sequence). This CDR3 has 16 residues. V dropped 3 bases and J dropped 4; count of bases not matched to a gene: 8. The CDR3: CASSIDLAGVRETQYF. As DNA, the CDR3 is TGTGCCAGTAGTATTGATCTAGCGGGAGTCCGAGAGACCCAGTACTTC.

This chain joins TRBV25-1 and TRBJ2-2, with a possible D match to TRBD1 (5 bases). Deletions cut 4 bases from V and 6 bases from J, with 9 bases between. The V gene's germline CDR1 is MGHDK and CDR2 SYGVNS. The CDR3 totals 13 residues. CDR3 nucleotides: TGTGCCAGCAGTGTATCAGGGTCCGGGGAGCTGTTTTTT. It yields the protein CASSVSGSGELFF.

The rearrangement joins TRBV5-6 to TRBJ2-3, with 9 bases identical to TRBD1. The length of the CDR3 is 18 residues. Germline V CDR1 and CDR2: SGHDT, YYEEEE. The ends lost 0 bases at V and 2 bases at J; junction bases unmatched: 10. This CDR3 is CASSLAQIGTGYTDTQYF. Here the CDR3 DNA reads TGTGCCAGCAGCTTGGCCCAAATCGGGACAGGGTACACAGATACGCAGTATTTT.

This chain uses TRBV7-3 with TRBJ2-3; D is unresolved. Trimming took off 5 bases at V and 0 bases at J, with 9 bases between the two ends. This CDR3 has 14 residues. Germline V gene data show CDR1 as SGHTA and CDR2 as FQGTGA. CDR3 region: CASSPGGSTDTQYF. The CDR3 region has the DNA TGTGCCAGCAGCCCCGGCGGTAGCACAGATACGCAGTATTTT.

CDR3 residues: CASSLLAGVYEQYF. The CDR3 coding sequence is TGTGCCAGCAGTTTACTAGCAGGCGTTTACGAGCAGTACTTC. The chain carries TRBV27 and TRBJ2-7; D may be TRBD2 (5 bases). The CDR3 sequence is 14 residues long. The V end lost 2 bases, the J end lost 4 bases, and 12 bases lay between the germline ends. CDR1 and CDR2 from the germline V gene are MNHEY and SMNVEV (reference sequence).

In the case of this clone: One end of the junction is discordant with germline, which a read error may explain. The V and J genes are TRBV6-1 and TRBJ2-7; 13 positions match TRBD2. CDR1 MNHNS and CDR2 SASEGT come from the germline V gene. CDR3 length: 18 residues. The CDR3 DNA follows: TGTGCCAGCAGCGAAGGACTAGCGGGAGCCCTCCTAGGCTACGAGCAGTACTTC. Translated, it gives CASSEGLAGALLGYEQYF.

The chain has TRBV24-1 and TRBJ2-3; no firm D call. This CDR3 has 12 residues. Trimming left V 5 bases short and J 4 bases short, with 6 bases between. Germline assignment: CDR1 KGHDR and CDR2 SFDVKD. CDR3 nucleotides: TGTGCCACCAGTGGGAGCTCAGATACGCAGTATTTT. Translated, it gives CATSGSSDTQYF.